The clone carrying this TCR beta chain was seen a few times. The sample comes from a study of blood T cell repertoires in COVID-19. Overall study: In each case, the material was cDNA or gDNA derived from T cells, B-cell-depleted T cells, or PBMCs.

Germline V gene data show CDR1 as LNHDA and CDR2 as SQIVND (reference sequence). The V gene end was trimmed by 3 bases and the J gene end by 2 bases; junction bases not matched to a gene: 10. The CDR3 totals 17 residues. Authors' processing steps: Reference gene primer amplification yielded estimated nucleated cell counts. This table comes from immunoSEQ multiplex PCR, and its TCRdb copy is limited to in-frame clones, with some not included. V, J and clone size derive from that table, while D and trimming were established from the DNA sequence. The table includes hundreds of thousands of clones, around 86% detected once.

The chain couples TRBV19 to TRBJ1-1, with 9 bases matching TRBD1. The source is a woman aged 30 to 39 with active or convalescent COVID-19. Sequenced: peripheral blood. The CDR3 spells CASSIDRDREHNTEAFF. The CDR3 DNA reads as TGTGCCAGTAGTATTGACCGGGACAGGGAGCATAACACTGAAGCTTTCTTT.